Listed here are 28 T cell receptor beta chains from one sample, sequenced in a study of TIL therapy for anti-PD-1-resistant metastatic lung cancer. Time point of the sample: pre-treatment sample, taken before nivolumab and TIL therapy. The immunoSEQ assay was v3. Clones were read by immunoSEQ multiplex PCR, and TCRdb kept only the in-frame ones, dropping some. The sample carries tens of thousands of clones, roughly 85% recorded once. Sequenced here: blood, sampled at baseline. These receptors were obtained from a man between 65 and 85 years old with non-small cell lung cancer.

CDR3 region: CASSQVGGGVANEQFF. The CDR3 nucleotides are TGCGCCAGCAGCCAAGTAGGTGGCGGGGTCGCCAATGAGCAGTTCTTC. This chain links TRBV4-1 with TRBJ2-1, with a possible D match to TRBD2 (6 bases). The CDR3 spans 16 residues. Germline V gene lookup returns CDR1 MGHRA and CDR2 YSYEKL. With 1 base removed from V and 6 bases from J, the gap between germline ends came to 16 bases.

V is TRBV28 and J is TRBJ2-7; TRBD2 matches at 7 bases. After removal of 3 bases from V and 5 bases from J, the junction contained 7 bases not matched to a gene. CDR3 length equals 14 residues. Germline-derived CDR1 and CDR2 are MDHEN and SYDVKM. This chain's CDR3 is CASSFGGRADEQYF. The DNA of the CDR3 is TGTGCCAGCAGTTTTGGGGGGAGGGCCGACGAGCAGTACTTC. Based on the CDR3 plus reference TRBV28 and TRBJ2-7, the full variable domain is DVKVTQSSRYLVKRTGEKVFLECVQDMDHENMFWYRQDPGLGLRLIYFSYDVKMKEKGDIPEGYSVSREKKERFSLILESASTNQTSMYLCASSFGGRADEQYFGPGTRLTVT.

The chain has TRBV19 and TRBJ2-1, with TRBD2 identical over 7 bases. Trimming cost V 10 bases and J 6 bases; bases outside gene matches: 6. Germline CDR1 reads LNHDA; CDR2 reads SQIVND (reference sequence). The CDR3 totals 12 residues. CDR3 residues: CAIPGTTNEQFF. Here the CDR3 DNA reads TGTGCCATTCCGGGGACTACCAATGAGCAGTTCTTC.

This chain links TRBV13 with TRBJ2-1, with 7 bases aligning to TRBD2. Germline values: CDR1 PRHDT, CDR2 FYEKMQ (reference sequence). The CDR3 sequence is 15 residues long. Losses at the gene ends were 0 bases for V and 1 base for J; bases not matched to a gene: 0. CDR3 DNA: TGTGCCAGCAGCTTAGGTAGCGGGTCCTACAATGAGCAGTTCTTC. Residues: CASSLGSGSYNEQFF.

The V call is TRBV28, the J call TRBJ2-7; 12 bases fit TRBD2. The germline V gene encodes CDR1 MDHEN and CDR2 SYDVKM. The CDR3 is 15 amino acids. Losses at the gene ends were 5 bases for V and 2 bases for J; bases not matched to a gene: 4. CDR3 sequence (DNA): TGTGCCAGCAGTGATGGACTAGCGGGAACCTACGAGCAGTACTTC. This sequence encodes CASSDGLAGTYEQYF.

This clone has only one observation. CDR3 sequence (DNA): TGTGCCAGCGGAAGTACAACAGGGTATGGCTACACCTTC. As protein: CASGSTTGYGYTF. The chain has TRBV27 and TRBJ1-2; D might be TRBD1 (6 bases). The CDR3 spans 13 residues. Trimming shortened V by 8 bases and J by 5 bases, and 15 bases separated the two germline ends. Germline V gene data show CDR1 as MNHEY and CDR2 as SMNVEV (reference sequence).

This clone was seen only once. This sequence joins TRBV7-2 and TRBJ1-1; D might be TRBD1 (5 bases). The V gene lost 5 bases and the J gene lost 4 bases, with 11 bases spanning the gap. The CDR3 has 13 residues. Germline lookup yields CDR1 SGHTA and CDR2 FQGNSA. The CDR3 bases are TGTGCCAGCAGCCCAGCGGGGGGCACTGAAGCTTTCTTT. Translating it yields CASSPAGGTEAFF.

This rearrangement joins TRBV2 to TRBJ1-1; TRBD1 matches at 11 bases. CDR1 and CDR2 (germline): SNHLY, FYNNEI. V shed 5 bases and J 3 bases; nucleotides not matched to a gene: 5. This CDR3 region has 15 residues. The DNA for the CDR3 is TGTGCCAGCAGTTTTAGGACAGGGGGCCACACTGAAGCTTTCTTT. This sequence encodes CASSFRTGGHTEAFF.

This chain connects TRBV11-2 to TRBJ2-7; no clear D. The length of the CDR3 is 10 residues. V lost 8 bases and J 2 bases, leaving 4 bases between the germline ends. Germline CDR1 is SGHAT and CDR2 is FQNNGV. The CDR3 bases are TGTGCCAGCGCCGCCTACGAGCAGTACTTC. Translation: CASAAYEQYF.

V gene TRBV7-8 combines with J gene TRBJ2-7; D may correspond to TRBD1 or TRBD2 (6 bases each). The length of the CDR3 is 14 residues. Deletions cut 1 base from V and 7 bases from J, with 14 bases between. In germline, CDR1 is SGHVS, CDR2 FQNEAQ. The CDR3 DNA follows: TGTGCCAGCAGCTTAGATCTAGGGGGAGGAGAGCAGTACTTC. This sequence encodes CASSLDLGGGEQYF.

The table lists this clone with a few counts. The rearrangement uses TRBV27 and TRBJ2-2; D gene uncertain. Trimming stripped 6 bases from V and 3 bases from J, with 11 bases between. Germline CDR1 MNHEY, CDR2 SMNVEV (reference sequence). This CDR3 comprises 14 residues. The CDR3 DNA reads as TGTGCCAGCAGCCCATTTTCGGACACCGGGGAGCTGTTTTTT. It translates to CASSPFSDTGELFF.

This chain joins TRBV6-1 and TRBJ2-4; D is possibly TRBD2 (7 bases). The CDR3 spans 15 residues. Germline-derived CDR1 and CDR2 are MNHNS and SASEGT. V lost 4 bases and J lost 9, with 19 bases in between. This chain's CDR3 is CASSGEGGGGSIQYF. Here the CDR3 DNA reads TGTGCCAGCAGTGGAGAGGGGGGAGGGGGTAGCATTCAGTACTTC.

This clone has a handful of counts. The chain employs TRBV6-5 and TRBJ1-2; 10 nucleotides match TRBD1. J lost 8 bases, V lost 7 bases, and 13 bases had no gene match. The length of the CDR3 is 15 residues. The germline CDR1 and CDR2 sequences are MNHEY and SVGAGI. The CDR3 DNA follows: TGTGCCAGCACCTTACGTTGGGACAGGGGATGGGGCTACACCTTC. It encodes CASTLRWDRGWGYTF.

The rearrangement joins TRBV5-4 to TRBJ1-2, with D possibly being TRBD1 (6 bases). Trimming removed 5 bases at V and 4 bases at J, with 15 bases between. The CDR3 runs 14 residues. CDR1 SGHNT and CDR2 YYREEE come from the germline V gene (reference sequence). The CDR3 protein is CASSRAGDVYGYTF. CDR3 nucleotide sequence: TGTGCCAGCAGTAGGGCAGGGGACGTCTATGGCTACACCTTC.

The chain links TRBV7-2 to TRBJ1-5; D call uncertain. Per germline, CDR1 SGHTA and CDR2 FQGNSA. The CDR3 is 16 amino acids. Trimming removed 5 bases from V and 2 bases from J, with 16 bases in between. Here the CDR3 reads CASSQYPGGGNQPQHF. Here the CDR3 DNA reads TGTGCCAGCAGCCAATACCCGGGAGGCGGCAATCAGCCCCAGCATTTT.

This sequence joins TRBV11-2 and TRBJ2-5; tentatively, D is TRBD1 (7 bases). The V end lost 5 bases, the J end lost 5 bases, and 15 bases lay between the germline ends. CDR1 and CDR2 from the germline V gene are SGHAT and FQNNGV. CDR3 length equals 14 residues. The CDR3 protein is CASSDSGGLETQYF. CDR3 DNA sequence: TGTGCCAGCAGCGATTCAGGGGGACTGGAGACCCAGTACTTC.

On this clone: Other DNA sequences in this sample translate to the same CDR3. The chain uses TRBV2 and TRBJ2-1, with D perhaps matching TRBD2 (5 bases). In germline, CDR1 is SNHLY, CDR2 FYNNEI. This CDR3 is built from 11 residues. The V gene lost 3 bases and the J gene lost 10 bases, with 7 bases spanning the gap. The DNA for the CDR3 is TGTGCCAGCAGTGAGAGAGGGGAGCAGTTCTTC. Translating gives CASSERGEQFF.

The chain uses TRBV5-1 and TRBJ1-4; D is perhaps TRBD1 (6 bases). The germline gives CDR1 SGHRS, CDR2 YFSETQ. The CDR3 is made up of 17 amino acids. V lost 5 bases and J 4 bases, leaving 21 bases between the germline ends. The CDR3 here is CASRSTGRVGINEKLFF. DNA for the CDR3: TGCGCCAGCAGATCGACAGGACGGGTCGGGATTAATGAAAAACTGTTTTTT.

This chain joins TRBV5-1 and TRBJ1-1; the D gene is possibly TRBD1 (6 bases). The CDR3 is made up of 15 amino acids. Trimming took 0 bases from V and 3 from J, leaving 12 bases between them. Germline CDR1 reads SGHRS; CDR2 reads YFSETQ. DNA for the CDR3: TGCGCCAGCAGCTTGGTGGGGGGCGGGCACACTGAAGCTTTCTTT. Its translation: CASSLVGGGHTEAFF.

The CDR3 loop is CASIRQGNTGELFF. The CDR3 nucleotides read TGTGCCAGCATAAGACAGGGAAACACCGGGGAGCTGTTTTTT. This rearrangement joins TRBV2 to TRBJ2-2, with 7 bases fitting TRBD1. This CDR3 is built from 14 residues. The V and J ends lost 7 bases and 2 bases, in that order; junction bases with no gene match: 4. CDR1 is SNHLY, CDR2 FYNNEI, per germline.

This chain uses TRBV9 with TRBJ2-7, with 9 bases identical to TRBD2. The CDR3 has 16 residues. Looked up from germline, CDR1 is SGDLS and CDR2 is YYNGEE. Losses at the gene ends were 7 bases for V and 5 bases for J; bases not matched to a gene: 16. The CDR3 spells CASSKSLAGFLDEQYF. CDR3 nucleotides: TGTGCCAGCTCCAAAAGCCTAGCGGGATTCCTGGACGAGCAGTACTTC. Together with reference TRBV9 and TRBJ2-7, the CDR3 gives the full variable domain: DSGVTQTPKHLITATGQRVTLRCSPRSGDLSVYWYQQSLDQGLQFLIQYYNGEERAKGNILERFSAQQFPDLHSELNLSSLELGDSALYFCASSKSLAGFLDEQYFGPGTRLTVT.

V is TRBV28 and J is TRBJ2-3; perhaps TRBD1 as D (5 bases). Trimming removed 10 bases at V and 6 bases at J, with 14 bases between. CDR1 MDHEN and CDR2 SYDVKM come from the germline V gene. This CDR3 contains 12 residues. CDR3: CAITGTRDTQYF. As DNA, the CDR3 is TGTGCCATCACAGGAACCCGGGATACGCAGTATTTT.

This rearrangement joins TRBV12-5 to TRBJ2-1; D remains unclear. The CDR3 has 15 amino acids. The germline V gene encodes CDR1 LGHNT and CDR2 FRNRAP. V was trimmed by 1 base and J by 5 bases, leaving 12 bases between them. The CDR3 loop is CASGLGVVRHNEQFF. CDR3 in DNA: TGTGCTAGTGGTTTGGGGGTGGTCAGACACAATGAGCAGTTCTTC. The variable domain in full, completed from reference TRBV12-5 and TRBJ2-1, reads DARVTQTPRHKVTEMGQEVTMRCQPILGHNTVFWYRQTMMQGLELLAYFRNRAPLDDSGMPKDRFSAEMPDATLATLKIQPSEPRDSAVYFCASGLGVVRHNEQFFGPGTRLTVL.

The CDR3 here is CASSQDLGAKNIQYF. The DNA for the CDR3 is TGCGCCAGCAGCCAAGATCTTGGAGCCAAAAACATTCAGTACTTC. This chain links TRBV4-3 with TRBJ2-4; D gene unclear. V was clipped by 0 bases and J by 0 bases, with 6 bases between them. The CDR3 is 15 amino acids. CDR1 is LGHNA and CDR2 is YSLEER in the germline V gene.

The chain combines TRBV5-4 with TRBJ2-7, with D unresolved. V shed 2 bases and J shed 0 bases, with 9 bases lying between them. The germline V gene encodes CDR1 SGHNT and CDR2 YYREEE (reference sequence). The CDR3 length is 14 residues. CDR3 in amino acids: CASSLHESSYEQYF. CDR3 nucleotides: TGTGCCAGCAGCTTACACGAGAGCTCCTACGAGCAGTACTTC.

This clone appeared a single time. This chain joins TRBV7-9 and TRBJ1-4, with D possibly TRBD1 on 5 matching bases. This CDR3 region has 12 residues. V lost 8 bases, J lost 4 bases, and 8 bases lay in between. Germline CDR1 and CDR2: SEHNR and FQNEAQ (reference sequence). The CDR3 loop reads CASGTVNEKLFF. The CDR3 DNA sequence: TGTGCCAGCGGGACGGTTAATGAAAAACTGTTTTTT.

The V gene is TRBV7-2, the J gene TRBJ2-5; 12 bases map to TRBD2. Germline CDR1 is SGHTA and CDR2 is FQGNSA. The CDR3 runs 12 residues. V was pared by 5 bases and J by 13 bases, with 5 bases of the junction left unmatched. CDR3 coding DNA: TGTGCCAGCAGCCCTCTAGCGGGAGGGCTGTACTTC. Encoded protein: CASSPLAGGLYF.

This clone has more than one count but fewer than ten. This rearrangement joins TRBV9 to TRBJ2-2; D call uncertain. CDR3 length equals 15 residues. Germline loops: CDR1 SGDLS, CDR2 YYNGEE. Trimming took off 3 bases at V and 2 bases at J, with 11 bases between the two ends. The CDR3 here is CASSELRVNTGELFF. DNA of the CDR3: TGTGCCAGCAGCGAGTTAAGAGTTAACACCGGGGAGCTGTTTTTT.